This entry concerns a single TCR beta chain. Its binding antigen is unknown. No much larger clone is present one base from it, and per-base qualities are unavailable. Genomic DNA was extracted from sorted cells for sequencing of the TCRbeta CDR3 region. The immunoSEQ Assay was used to sequence the TCRbeta CDR3 regions. The table comes from immuneACCESS by way of TCRdb, which keeps in-frame sequences with V and J called. Part of the clones is missing from these tables; in studies checked, under half for an unresolved V gene and the rest for unknown reasons. The sample table contains roughly 76,000 clones; only one count was recorded for 80% to 95% of them. The biggest ten clones account for about 8.3% of the sample. This entry belongs to a study of OX40 agonist ivuxolimab in advanced cancers. With regard to the full study: The costimulatory receptor OX40 (CD134) was targeted by ivuxolimab, a fully human IgG2 agonistic monoclonal antibody. Intravenous ivuxolimab was administered to patients every 2 weeks at six dose levels: 0.01, 0.1, 0.3, 1.5, 3 and 10 mg/kg. Of the approximately 54 patients in dose escalation, 19 had hepatocellular carcinoma, some 15 had melanoma, 9 had renal cell carcinoma and 9 had head and neck cancer. In the dose-escalation cohort, around 80% of patients were male, and the mean age was 60 years with a range of roughly 23 to 79. Prior anti-PD-1, anti-PD-L1 or anti-CTLA-4 therapy was permitted, and approximately 40% of dose-escalation patients had received checkpoint inhibitors. Partial responses occurred in three dose-escalation patients, of whom one had hepatocellular carcinoma and two had cutaneous melanoma. Peripheral TCRbeta sequencing aimed to test whether ivuxolimab altered TCR sequence diversity and caused clonal T-cell expansion. The paper reports the monotherapy dose-escalation portion (N of about 47 patients) of the phase I ivuxolimab trial.

Patients with a history of autoimmune disease or receiving systemic immunosuppression were excluded from the trial. Peripheral blood for TCR sequencing was drawn from every dose cohort at baseline, at cycle 4 day 1 and at cycle 7 day 1. The samples were drawn from a first-in-human, open-label, multicenter phase I dose-escalation trial of ivuxolimab. Adults with locally advanced or metastatic melanoma, renal cell carcinoma, hepatocellular carcinoma or head and neck squamous cell carcinoma were enrolled in the trial. Before TCR sequencing, CD4+ T cells and CD8+ T cells were sorted from peripheral blood as separate populations. At the junction V is shortened by 8 bases and J by 3 bases, with 14 bases in between. Taken from cysteine to phenylalanine, the CDR3 has 13 residues. The entry retains the CDR3 DNA only, 39 bases that are in frame from base 1. Via the germline V gene, CDR1 is SNHLY and CDR2 FYNNEI.

General study outcomes and caveats: Partial responders in the 0.1-3.0 mg/kg groups had among the lowest normalized peripheral clonal expansion, especially among CD8+ T cells. Clonal expansion of both CD4+ and CD8+ blood T cells was observed from baseline to week 6 at doses 0.1 to 3.0 mg/kg. After ivuxolimab, more expanded clones were found on average in CD8+ T cells than in CD4+ T cells. Which antigens the clonally expanded peripheral T cells were specific for was not determined. Low levels of normalized T-cell clonal expansion were also shown by some nonresponding patients.

This sequence originates from an adult with an advanced solid tumor such as melanoma, head and neck, liver or kidney cancer. The chain was built from TRBV2 and TRBJ2-7; the D gene is unclear. The input for sequencing was CD4+ or CD8+ T cells sorted from blood, taken in a trial of the OX40 agonist ivuxolimab. CDR3 region: CASAPPDGYEQYF. The nucleotides read TGTGCCAGCGCCCCCCCGGACGGCTACGAGCAGTACTTC.